Listed below are T cell receptor beta chains from one sample, sequenced in a study of CD8+ T cells in alopecia areata. Some clones are missing from TCRdb's copy, which holds only in-frame ones; the method was immunoSEQ multiplex PCR. This sample has about 160,000 clones, with about 71% found just once. The material was CD4+ T cells sorted from blood, obtained at week 4, from a patient treated with tofacitinib. Receptor source: a human donor with alopecia areata. Each CDR3 is given with its conserved first and last residue. Fields, in order: V gene, CDR3 protein.

TRBV30 | CAWSNGEQNIQYF
TRBV29-1 | CSVSTGTKNIQYF
TRBV10-3 | CAVRLAGTNNEQFF
TRBV7-3 | CASSLSSNQPQHF
TRBV10-3 | CATRDRDNYGYTF
TRBV11-2 | CASRSRTDTQYF
TRBV29-1 | CSVVNREQETQYF
TRBV29-1 | CSVKGTGSNQPQHF
TRBV6-5 | CASRLYTGELFF
TRBV15 | CATNRGSGGANEQFF
TRBV27 | CASQGQGIASPLHF
TRBV30 | CAWRVASGGADYNEQFF
TRBV10-3 | CAINQRGRTEPEAFF
TRBV2 | CASHYGQMNTEAFF
TRBV4-2 | CASSQDRAQETQYF
TRBV11-2 | CASSLRAGGWQYF
TRBV7-9 | CASSLGRLGSSKNIQYF
TRBV7-6 | CASSNPHSPLHF
TRBV29-1 | CSIRASMNTEAFF
TRBV7-9 | CASSSGTATKEQYF
TRBV19 | CASKQGAQGNTGELFF
TRBV5-1 | CASSLEARPPLHF
TRBV27 | CASSYGGGYGYTF
TRBV29-1 | CSVEQGAHHF
TRBV30 | CAWSVPNSQQYF
TRBV5-4 | CASGDPRTDTQYF
TRBV30 | CAWRPRDRLNEQFF
TRBV15 | CATSRDRWAAGGVFYEQYF
TRBV29-1 | CSVSTQERRYEQYF
TRBV5-1 | CASSPPTDPQETQYF
TRBV30 | CAWSIRGRSSYEQYF
TRBV29-1 | CSAGGIYNEQFF
TRBV18 | CASSPDSQETQYF
TRBV30 | CAWSVRQGESAYTF
TRBV5-4 | CASSLGVYEGTQYF
TRBV30 | CAWSVETGRNSPLHF
TRBV29-1 | CSVVIGQGLLAGGNLITQYF
TRBV2 | CASRPGLSGANVLTF
TRBV11-2 | CASSLEPGDTDTQYF
TRBV4-2 | CASSQVSYEQYF
TRBV20-1 | CSARQGYEQFF
TRBV27 | CASSGPYTQYF
TRBV27 | CASSFDGTAYGYTF
TRBV15 | CATSRIGWETQYF
TRBV30 | CAWRIQGNQPQHF